This T cell receptor beta chain stems from a study of EBV T-cell therapy then PD-1 blockade in nasopharyngeal carcinoma (dated by TCRdb to the early 2020s). There are 16 amino acids in the CDR3, from cysteine to phenylalanine inclusive. Of all the DNA, just the CDR3 is kept, 48 bases in frame from base 1. CDR1 and CDR2 are read off the germline V gene as SGDLS and YYNGEE. V is trimmed back by 3 bases and J by 1 base, and the junction contains 7 bases that no gene match accounts for. The treatment or condition tag for this specimen amounts to: AdE1-LMPpoly-expanded autologous EBV-specific T-cell therapy followed by anti-PD-1 nivolumab. The Qiagen DNeasy Kit was used to extract genomic DNA from the sorted cells. Deep sequencing of the TCR beta chain was done on the immunoSEQ platform. Per the source publication's procedure: The immunoSEQ Analyzer software was used to analyze the repertoire data. The source is immuneACCESS, and TCRdb retained only in-frame sequences with V and J called. Part of the clones is not carried over; for the studies checked, unresolved V genes explain less than half of this, and the remainder is unexplained. For V, J and clone size, that table is used; D and trimming come from the DNA. Recorded for this sample are fewer than 20,000 clones; approximately 84% of them occurred a single time. The top ten hold 31% of the sample.

Comments on this clone: Its antigen specificity is not known. No much larger clone exists at a distance of one base, and base qualities are not known.

The clonotype was recovered from a man aged 35 to 55 with nasopharyngeal carcinoma. This material consisted of CD8+ T cells from blood, taken at day 33 from a patient whose treatment included autologous EBV-specific T cells and nivolumab. The rearranged chain carries TRBV9 and TRBJ2-3; a stretch of 8 junction bases matches TRBD2. The CDR3 protein is CASSAVAGWGTDTQYF. The DNA sequence reads TGTGCCAGCAGCGCCGTAGCGGGATGGGGCACAGATACGCAGTATTTT.